Reported below is one TCR beta chain. Germline-derived CDR1 and CDR2 are SGHVS and FNYEAQ. The CDR3 has 18 amino acids. The J segment lost 8 bases and the V segment lost 5 bases, leaving 14 bases of the junction unmatched. These data come from a study of Tregs in tolerant kidney transplant recipients. Using immunoSEQ multiplex PCR, the repertoire was profiled, and TCRdb retains in-frame clones only, with some absent. The sample has 80,000 or so clones; more than 85% are singletons. Mixed chimerism was transient after nonmyeloablative marrow transplants from related graft donors. The chain is built from TRBV7-6 and TRBJ2-1, with 14 positions matching TRBD2. The TCR sequence derives from a human patient who received a combined kidney and bone marrow transplant. The T cells may come from the graft donor. The sequenced sample was CD4+ T cells from blood (PBMCs), obtained 24 months after the transplant. CDR3 sequence (DNA): TGTGCCAGCAGCGCCTATCCTCATGGGACTAGCGGGAGAGATGAGCAGTTCTTC. This translates into CASSAYPHGTSGRDEQFF.